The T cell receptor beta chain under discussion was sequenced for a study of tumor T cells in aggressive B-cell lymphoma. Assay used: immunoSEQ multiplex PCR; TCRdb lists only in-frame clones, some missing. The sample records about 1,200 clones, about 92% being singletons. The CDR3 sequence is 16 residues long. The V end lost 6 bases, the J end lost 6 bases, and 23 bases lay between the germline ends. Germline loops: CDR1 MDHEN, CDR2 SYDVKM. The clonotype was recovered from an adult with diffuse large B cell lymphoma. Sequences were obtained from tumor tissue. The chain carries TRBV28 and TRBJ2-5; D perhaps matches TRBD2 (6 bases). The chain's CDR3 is CASSQPGRLTGKTQYF. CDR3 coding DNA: TGTGCCAGCAGCCAACCGGGGAGGTTAACTGGAAAGACCCAGTACTTC.